The sequence of this TCR beta chain was determined in a study of pediatric ulcerative colitis. Study observations and caveats: A couple of rectal clonotypes were found only in ulcerative colitis patients, all of them.

Clones were read by immunoSEQ multiplex PCR, and TCRdb kept only the in-frame ones, dropping some. Here the sample spans some 10,000 clones, about four fifths being singletons. Notes on this clone: Antigen: not known.

This CDR3 contains 15 residues. V shed 0 bases and J shed 1 base, with 5 bases lying between them. Germline V gene lookup returns CDR1 SGHRS and CDR2 YFSETQ. Rectal tissue came from one to two pinch biopsies taken at colonoscopy. The chain has TRBV5-1 and TRBJ2-6; D is unclear. What was sequenced was gut tissue. The receptor's source is a girl between 10 and 17 years old who was a control in a study of pediatric ulcerative colitis. The CDR3 nucleotides read TGCGCCAGCAGCTTGGCCATTTCTGGGGCCAACGTCCTGACTTTC. It translates to CASSLAISGANVLTF.